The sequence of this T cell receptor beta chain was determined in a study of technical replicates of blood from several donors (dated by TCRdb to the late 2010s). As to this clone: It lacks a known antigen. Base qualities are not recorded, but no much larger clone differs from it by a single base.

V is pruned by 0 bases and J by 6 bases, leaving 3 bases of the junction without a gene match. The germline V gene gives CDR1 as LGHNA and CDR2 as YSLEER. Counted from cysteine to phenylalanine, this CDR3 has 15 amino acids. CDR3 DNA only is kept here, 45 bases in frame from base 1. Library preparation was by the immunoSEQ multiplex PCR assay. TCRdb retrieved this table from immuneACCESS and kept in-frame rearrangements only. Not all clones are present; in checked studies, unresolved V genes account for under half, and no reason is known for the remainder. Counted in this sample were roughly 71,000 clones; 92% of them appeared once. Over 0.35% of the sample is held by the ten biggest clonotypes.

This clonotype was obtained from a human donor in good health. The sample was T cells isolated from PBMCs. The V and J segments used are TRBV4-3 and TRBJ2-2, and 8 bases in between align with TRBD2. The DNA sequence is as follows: TGCGCCAGCAGCCAAGATTGGCGGGAGGCCGGGGAGCTGTTTTTT. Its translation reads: CASSQDWREAGELFF.